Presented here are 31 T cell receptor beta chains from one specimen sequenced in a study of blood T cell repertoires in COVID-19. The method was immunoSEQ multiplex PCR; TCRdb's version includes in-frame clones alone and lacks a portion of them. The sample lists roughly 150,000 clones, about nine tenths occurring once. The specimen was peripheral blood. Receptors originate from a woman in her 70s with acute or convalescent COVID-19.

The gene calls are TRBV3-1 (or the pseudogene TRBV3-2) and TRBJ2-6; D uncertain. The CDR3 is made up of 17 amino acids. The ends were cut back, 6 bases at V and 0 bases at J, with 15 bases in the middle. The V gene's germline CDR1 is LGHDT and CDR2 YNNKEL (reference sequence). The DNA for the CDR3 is TGTGCCAGCAGACCGAGGCAAGCCCTCTCTGGGGCCAACGTCCTGACTTTC. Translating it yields CASRPRQALSGANVLTF.

CDR3 nucleotide sequence: TGTGCCAGCAGCCCCGGGGCTAGCGGACAATTCACAGATACGCAGTATTTT. It translates to CASSPGASGQFTDTQYF. The chain combines TRBV28 with TRBJ2-3, with 7 bases fitting TRBD2. The junction had 14 bases not matched to a gene; V was cut back by 6 bases and J by 2 bases. This CDR3 region has 17 residues. The germline gives CDR1 MDHEN, CDR2 SYDVKM. Looking up the rest from reference TRBV28 and TRBJ2-3 gives the full variable domain: DVKVTQSSRYLVKRTGEKVFLECVQDMDHENMFWYRQDPGLGLRLIYFSYDVKMKEKGDIPEGYSVSREKKERFSLILESASTNQTSMYLCASSPGASGQFTDTQYFGPGTRLTVL.

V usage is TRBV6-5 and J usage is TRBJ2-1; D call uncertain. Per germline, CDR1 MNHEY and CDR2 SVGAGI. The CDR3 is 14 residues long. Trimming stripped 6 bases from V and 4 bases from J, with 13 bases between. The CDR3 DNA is TGTGCCAGCAGGCCAGAGACTTATTACAATGAGCAGTTCTTC. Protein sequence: CASRPETYYNEQFF.

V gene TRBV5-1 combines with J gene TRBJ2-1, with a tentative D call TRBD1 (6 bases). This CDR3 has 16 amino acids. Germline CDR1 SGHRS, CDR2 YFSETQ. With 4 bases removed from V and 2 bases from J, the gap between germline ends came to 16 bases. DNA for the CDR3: TGCGCCAGCAGCGGATCACAGGGTCTCACCTACAATGAGCAGTTCTTC. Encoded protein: CASSGSQGLTYNEQFF. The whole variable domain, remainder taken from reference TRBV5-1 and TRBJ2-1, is KAGVTQTPRYLIKTRGQQVTLSCSPISGHRSVSWYQQTPGQGLQFLFEYFSETQRNKGNFPGRFSGRQFSNSRSEMNVSTLELGDSALYLCASSGSQGLTYNEQFFGPGTRLTVL.

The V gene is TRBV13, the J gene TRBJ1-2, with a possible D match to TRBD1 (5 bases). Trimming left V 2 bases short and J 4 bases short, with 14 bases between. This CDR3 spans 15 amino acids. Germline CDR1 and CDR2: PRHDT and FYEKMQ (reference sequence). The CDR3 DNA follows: TGTGCCAGCAGCTTAAAGTTACCAGGGTTCTATGGCTACACCTTC. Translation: CASSLKLPGFYGYTF. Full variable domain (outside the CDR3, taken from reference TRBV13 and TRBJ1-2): AAGVIQSPRHLIKEKRETATLKCYPIPRHDTVYWYQQGPGQDPQFLISFYEKMQSDKGSIPDRFSAQQFSDYHSELNMSSLELGDSALYFCASSLKLPGFYGYTFGSGTRLTVV.

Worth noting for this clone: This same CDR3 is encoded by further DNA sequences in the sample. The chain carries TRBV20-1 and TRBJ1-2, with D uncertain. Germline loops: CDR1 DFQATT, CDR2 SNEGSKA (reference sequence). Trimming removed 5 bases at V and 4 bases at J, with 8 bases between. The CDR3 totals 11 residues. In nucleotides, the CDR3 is TGCAGTGCTTCCCCAGGCTATGGCTACACCTTC. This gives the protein CSASPGYGYTF.

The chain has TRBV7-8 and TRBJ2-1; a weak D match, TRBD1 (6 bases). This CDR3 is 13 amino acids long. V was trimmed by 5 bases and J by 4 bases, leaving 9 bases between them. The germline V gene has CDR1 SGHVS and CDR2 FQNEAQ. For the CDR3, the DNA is TGTGCCAGCAGCCCAGGACAGTACAATGAGCAGTTCTTC. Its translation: CASSPGQYNEQFF.

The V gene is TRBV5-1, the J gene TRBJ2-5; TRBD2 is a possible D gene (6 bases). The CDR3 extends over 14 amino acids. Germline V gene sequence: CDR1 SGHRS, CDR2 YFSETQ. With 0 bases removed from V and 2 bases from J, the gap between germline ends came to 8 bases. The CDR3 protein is CASSLGTKQETQYF. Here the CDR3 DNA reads TGCGCCAGCAGCTTGGGGACTAAGCAAGAGACCCAGTACTTC.

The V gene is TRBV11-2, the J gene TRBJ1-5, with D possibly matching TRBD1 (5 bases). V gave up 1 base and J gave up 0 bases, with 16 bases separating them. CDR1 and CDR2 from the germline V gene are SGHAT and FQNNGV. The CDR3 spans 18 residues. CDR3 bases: TGTGCCAGCAGCTTAGTATCCGGGGGACTCTATAGCAATCAGCCCCAGCATTTT. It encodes CASSLVSGGLYSNQPQHF.

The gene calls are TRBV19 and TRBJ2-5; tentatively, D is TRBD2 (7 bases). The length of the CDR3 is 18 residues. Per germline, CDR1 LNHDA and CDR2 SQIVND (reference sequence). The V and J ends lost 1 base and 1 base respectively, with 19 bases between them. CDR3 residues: CASSIGWRGRLGQETQYF. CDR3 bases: TGTGCCAGTAGTATAGGGTGGCGGGGGCGGCTTGGCCAAGAGACCCAGTACTTC.

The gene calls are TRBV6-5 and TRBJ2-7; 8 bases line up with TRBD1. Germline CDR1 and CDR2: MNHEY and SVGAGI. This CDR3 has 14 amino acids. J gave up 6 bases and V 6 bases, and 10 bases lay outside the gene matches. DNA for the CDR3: TGTGCCAGCAGATCCGGGACAGGATCTTTCGAGCAGTACTTC. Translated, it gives CASRSGTGSFEQYF.

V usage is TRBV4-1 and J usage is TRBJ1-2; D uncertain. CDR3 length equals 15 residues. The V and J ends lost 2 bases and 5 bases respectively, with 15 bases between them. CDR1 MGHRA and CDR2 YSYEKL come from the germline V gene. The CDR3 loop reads CASSQSRGRPYGYTF. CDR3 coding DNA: TGCGCCAGCAGCCAATCTCGGGGTCGGCCTTATGGCTACACCTTC.

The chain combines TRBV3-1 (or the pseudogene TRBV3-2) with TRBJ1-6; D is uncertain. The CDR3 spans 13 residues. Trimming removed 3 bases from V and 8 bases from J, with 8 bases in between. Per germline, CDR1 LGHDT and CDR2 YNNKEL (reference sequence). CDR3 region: CASSHSGDSPLHF. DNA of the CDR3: TGTGCCAGCAGCCACTCAGGCGATTCACCCCTCCACTTT.

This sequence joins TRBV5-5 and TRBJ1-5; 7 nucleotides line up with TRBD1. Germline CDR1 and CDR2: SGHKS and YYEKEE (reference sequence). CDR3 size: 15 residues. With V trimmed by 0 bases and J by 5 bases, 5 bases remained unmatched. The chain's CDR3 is CASSLEVGTDQPQHF. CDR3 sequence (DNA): TGTGCCAGCAGCTTGGAGGTCGGGACAGATCAGCCCCAGCATTTT.

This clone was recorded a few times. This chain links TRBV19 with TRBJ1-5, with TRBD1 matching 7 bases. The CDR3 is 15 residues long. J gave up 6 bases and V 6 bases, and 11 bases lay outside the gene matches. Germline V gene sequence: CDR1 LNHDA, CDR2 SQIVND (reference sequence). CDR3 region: CASSKDRAFGQPQHF. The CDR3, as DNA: TGTGCCAGTAGCAAAGACAGGGCTTTCGGTCAGCCCCAGCATTTT.

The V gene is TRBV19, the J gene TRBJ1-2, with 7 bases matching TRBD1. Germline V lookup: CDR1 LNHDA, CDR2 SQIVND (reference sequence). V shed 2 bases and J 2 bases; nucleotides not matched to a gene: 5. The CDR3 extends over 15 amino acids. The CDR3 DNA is TGTGCCAGTAGTATACGGCAGGGGGGAAACTATGGCTACACCTTC. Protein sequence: CASSIRQGGNYGYTF.

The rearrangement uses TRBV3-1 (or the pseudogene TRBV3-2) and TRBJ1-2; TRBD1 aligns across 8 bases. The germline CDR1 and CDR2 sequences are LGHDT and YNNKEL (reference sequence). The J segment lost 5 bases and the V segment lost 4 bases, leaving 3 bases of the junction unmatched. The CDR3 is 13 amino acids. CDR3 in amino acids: CASSPDRGYGYTF. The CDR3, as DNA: TGTGCCAGCAGCCCTGACAGGGGTTATGGCTACACCTTC.

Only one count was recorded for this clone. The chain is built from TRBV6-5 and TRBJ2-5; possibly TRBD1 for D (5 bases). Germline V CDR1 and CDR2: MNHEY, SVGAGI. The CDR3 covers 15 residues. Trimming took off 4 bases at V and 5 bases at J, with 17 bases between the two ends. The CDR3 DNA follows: TGTGCCAGCAGTTCCTGGGGTAGGGGCTCGGAGACCCAGTACTTC. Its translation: CASSSWGRGSETQYF.

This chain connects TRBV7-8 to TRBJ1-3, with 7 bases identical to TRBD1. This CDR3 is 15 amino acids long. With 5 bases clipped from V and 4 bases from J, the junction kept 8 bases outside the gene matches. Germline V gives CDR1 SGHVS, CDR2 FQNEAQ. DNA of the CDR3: TGTGCCAGCAGCGCGCAGACAGGGTCGGGAAACACCATATATTTT. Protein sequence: CASSAQTGSGNTIYF.

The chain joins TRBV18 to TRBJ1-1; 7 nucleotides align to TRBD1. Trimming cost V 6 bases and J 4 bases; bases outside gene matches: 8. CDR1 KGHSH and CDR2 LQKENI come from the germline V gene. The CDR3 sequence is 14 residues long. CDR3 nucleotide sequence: TGTGCCAGCTCTCTGAGACAGGGCCCCACTGAAGCTTTCTTT. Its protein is CASSLRQGPTEAFF.

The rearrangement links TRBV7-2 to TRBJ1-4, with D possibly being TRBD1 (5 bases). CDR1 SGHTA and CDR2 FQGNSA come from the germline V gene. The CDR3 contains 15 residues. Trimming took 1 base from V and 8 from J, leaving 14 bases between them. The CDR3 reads CASSLVSGRGEKLFF. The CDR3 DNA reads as TGTGCCAGCAGCTTAGTCTCCGGTCGGGGGGAAAAACTGTTTTTT.

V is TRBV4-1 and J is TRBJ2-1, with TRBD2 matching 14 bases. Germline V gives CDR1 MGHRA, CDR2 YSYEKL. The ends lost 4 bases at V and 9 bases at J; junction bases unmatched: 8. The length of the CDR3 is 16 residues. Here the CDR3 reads CASSRRLAGGLVEQFF. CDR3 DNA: TGCGCCAGCAGCCGACGACTAGCGGGAGGGCTGGTTGAGCAGTTCTTC.

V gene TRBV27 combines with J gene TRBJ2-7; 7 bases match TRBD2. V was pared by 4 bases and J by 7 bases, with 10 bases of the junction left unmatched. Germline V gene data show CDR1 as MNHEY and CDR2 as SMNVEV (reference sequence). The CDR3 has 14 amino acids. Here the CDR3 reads CASSWEGDPLEQYF. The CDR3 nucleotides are TGTGCCAGCAGTTGGGAGGGTGATCCTTTAGAGCAGTACTTC.

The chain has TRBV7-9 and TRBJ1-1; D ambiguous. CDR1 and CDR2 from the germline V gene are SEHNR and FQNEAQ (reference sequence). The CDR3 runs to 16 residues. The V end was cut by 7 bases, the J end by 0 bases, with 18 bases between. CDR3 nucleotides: TGTGCCAGCACCTCCAACGGGGAAAATTTGAACACTGAAGCTTTCTTT. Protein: CASTSNGENLNTEAFF.

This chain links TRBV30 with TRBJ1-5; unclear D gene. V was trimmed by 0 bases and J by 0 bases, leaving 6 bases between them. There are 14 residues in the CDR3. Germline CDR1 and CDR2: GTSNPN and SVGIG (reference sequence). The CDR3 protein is CAWSVVNSNQPQHF. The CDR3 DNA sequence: TGTGCCTGGAGTGTTGTTAATAGCAATCAGCCCCAGCATTTT.

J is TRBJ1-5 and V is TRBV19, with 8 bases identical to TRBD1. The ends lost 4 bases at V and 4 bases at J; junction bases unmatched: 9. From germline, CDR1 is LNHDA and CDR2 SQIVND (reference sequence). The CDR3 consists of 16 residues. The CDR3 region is CASSTHRDRNNQPQHF. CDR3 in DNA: TGTGCCAGTAGTACACACCGGGACAGGAATAATCAGCCCCAGCATTTT. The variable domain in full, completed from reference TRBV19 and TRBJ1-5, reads DGGITQSPKYLFRKEGQNVTLSCEQNLNHDAMYWYRQDPGQGLRLIYYSQIVNDFQKGDIAEGYSVSREKKESFPLTVTSAQKNPTAFYLCASSTHRDRNNQPQHFGDGTRLSIL.

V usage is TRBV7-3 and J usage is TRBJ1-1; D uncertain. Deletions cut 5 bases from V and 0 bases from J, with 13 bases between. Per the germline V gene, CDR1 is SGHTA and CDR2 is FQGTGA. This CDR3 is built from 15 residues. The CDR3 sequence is CASSPRSLMNTEAFF. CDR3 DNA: TGTGCCAGCAGCCCTCGATCGCTAATGAACACTGAAGCTTTCTTT.

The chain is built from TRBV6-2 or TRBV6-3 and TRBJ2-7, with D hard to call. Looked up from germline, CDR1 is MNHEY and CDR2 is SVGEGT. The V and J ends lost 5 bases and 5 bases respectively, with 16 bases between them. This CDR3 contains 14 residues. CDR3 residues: CASSPPRIQDEQYF. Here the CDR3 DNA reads TGTGCCAGCAGTCCCCCTCGGATTCAGGACGAGCAGTACTTC.

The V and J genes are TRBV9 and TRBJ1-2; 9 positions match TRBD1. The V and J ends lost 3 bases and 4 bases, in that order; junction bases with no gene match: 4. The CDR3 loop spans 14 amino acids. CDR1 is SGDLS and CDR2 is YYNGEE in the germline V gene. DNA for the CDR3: TGTGCCAGCAGCGAGACAGGGGGACTCTATGGCTACACCTTC. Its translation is CASSETGGLYGYTF.

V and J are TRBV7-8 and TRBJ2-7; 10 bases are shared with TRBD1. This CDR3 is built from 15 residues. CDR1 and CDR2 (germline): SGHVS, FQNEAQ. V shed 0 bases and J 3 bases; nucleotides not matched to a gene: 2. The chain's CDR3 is CASSLADRGNYEQYF. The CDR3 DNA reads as TGTGCCAGCAGCTTAGCGGACAGGGGGAACTACGAGCAGTACTTC.

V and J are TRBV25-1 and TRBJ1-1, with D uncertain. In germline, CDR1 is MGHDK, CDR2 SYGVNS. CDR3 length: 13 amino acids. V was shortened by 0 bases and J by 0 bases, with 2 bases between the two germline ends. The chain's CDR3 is CASSEYMNTEAFF. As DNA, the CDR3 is TGTGCCAGCAGTGAATATATGAACACTGAAGCTTTCTTT.